The rows below give T cell receptor beta chains drawn from one sample of a study of cytomegalovirus exposure and HLA in healthy donors. Generated by immunoSEQ multiplex PCR, the TCRdb table keeps only in-frame clones and is missing some. Altogether 150,000 to 200,000 clones are present, 70% being singletons, with the ten largest covering 4% to 5%. The sample taken for sequencing was PBMCs. These TCRs come from a man aged 18 to 29 in good health and CMV-seropositive. Each CDR3 is given with its conserved first and last residue. D genes are given only for firm matches. The size entry is marked missing in some rows and otherwise reads once, few, many or a size class.

J gene	clone size	D gene	V gene	CDR3 protein	CDR3 DNA
TRBJ1-1	-	-	TRBV10-1	CASQGLADTEAFF	TGCGCCAGCCAGGGGTTGGCGGACACTGAAGCTTTCTTT
TRBJ1-5	-	-	TRBV9	CASSPEDQPQHF	TGTGCCAGCAGCCCAGAGGATCAGCCCCAGCATTTT
TRBJ2-1	-	-	TRBV2	CASSEAYVRSDQGDEQFF	TGTGCCAGCAGTGAAGCGTACGTCCGTTCGGACCAGGGCGATGAGCAGTTCTTC
TRBJ1-1	few	TRBD1	TRBV11-2	CASSQGGVEAFF	TGTGCCAGCAGTCAAGGGGGCGTGGAAGCTTTCTTT
TRBJ1-1	once	-	TRBV13	CASSLEGRDTEAFF	TGTGCCAGCAGCTTAGAGGGGCGCGACACTGAAGCTTTCTTT
TRBJ1-1	-	-	TRBV5-8	CASSPDRPTEAFF	TGTGCCAGCAGCCCCGACAGGCCCACTGAGGCTTTCTTT
TRBJ1-2	-	TRBD1	TRBV7-2	CASSPRDREIFGYTF	TGTGCCAGCAGTCCCCGGGACAGGGAGATTTTCGGCTACACCTTC
TRBJ2-3	-	-	TRBV5-1	CASSLEAGLRTDTQYF	TGCGCCAGCAGCTTGGAGGCCGGACTCCGCACAGATACGCAGTATTTT
TRBJ1-2	few	-	TRBV28	CASSLSGRAYGYTF	TGTGCCAGCAGTTTATCGGGGAGGGCCTATGGCTACACCTTC
TRBJ1-1	few	-	TRBV5-1	CASSLAPSGARGTEAFF	TGCGCCAGCAGCTTGGCCCCTTCGGGTGCCCGGGGCACTGAAGCTTTCTTT